One sample yielded the 18 T cell receptor beta chains listed below, sequenced in a study of T cell responses to AZD1222 COVID-19 vaccine. Sequencing was performed with immunoSEQ multiplex PCR; in TCRdb, only in-frame clones are kept and a portion is missing. The sample carries about 120,000 clones, 80% to 95% recorded once. The sample consisted of peripheral blood, taken 28 days after the second dose of the MenACWY control vaccine. These receptors were taken from an adult who received the MenACWY meningococcal vaccine as a control.

The rearrangement uses TRBV11-2 and TRBJ2-1, with TRBD2 matching over 15 bases. The germline gives CDR1 SGHAT, CDR2 FQNNGV. CDR3 length: 17 amino acids. After removal of 5 bases from V and 7 bases from J, the junction contained 9 bases not matched to a gene. CDR3 loop: CASSLGLAGGLGNEQFF. The CDR3 DNA sequence: TGTGCCAGCAGCCTGGGACTAGCGGGGGGCCTGGGAAATGAGCAGTTCTTC.

This chain uses TRBV4-1 with TRBJ2-1, with 7 positions matching TRBD2. This CDR3 contains 16 residues. CDR1 and CDR2 from the germline V gene are MGHRA and YSYEKL. V shed 0 bases and J 6 bases; nucleotides not matched to a gene: 8. For the CDR3, the DNA is TGCGCCAGCAGCCAAGACCCAGCGGGGCGAGGCAATGAGCAGTTCTTC. Translated, it gives CASSQDPAGRGNEQFF.

The chain has TRBV18 and TRBJ1-5; D call uncertain. The germline gives CDR1 KGHSH, CDR2 LQKENI. The CDR3 spans 14 residues. Trimming pared 3 bases from V and 4 bases from J, leaving 10 bases between. CDR3 region: CASSPNYGNQPQHF. Written as DNA, the CDR3 is TGTGCCAGCTCACCTAACTACGGAAATCAGCCCCAGCATTTT.

This chain links TRBV9 with TRBJ2-3; 7 positions match TRBD1. Germline values: CDR1 SGDLS, CDR2 YYNGEE. J was trimmed by 3 bases and V by 3 bases; bases with no gene match: 10. CDR3 size: 16 residues. CDR3 in DNA: TGTGCCAGCAGCGCGCACAGGGGCGGAGGTACAGATACGCAGTATTTT. It translates to CASSAHRGGGTDTQYF.

This sequence joins TRBV12-3 or TRBV12-4 and TRBJ1-3; 7 bases map to TRBD1. V dropped 5 bases and J dropped 9; count of bases not matched to a gene: 7. The CDR3 is 13 residues long. CDR3 region: CASSPDRAGTIYF. The CDR3 bases are TGTGCCAGCAGTCCAGACAGGGCGGGCACCATATATTTT.

The chain uses TRBV6-1 and TRBJ2-6, with TRBD2 as a possible D gene (6 bases). Germline lookup yields CDR1 MNHNS and CDR2 SASEGT. This CDR3 is built from 17 residues. V lost 4 bases to trimming and J lost 1 base, with 14 bases between them. The CDR3 sequence is CASSVGGSLSGANVLTF. In DNA form, the CDR3 reads TGTGCCAGCAGTGTTGGGGGGTCCTTATCTGGGGCCAACGTCCTGACTTTC.

The J gene is TRBJ2-2, the V gene TRBV7-2, with 10 bases matching TRBD2. Germline trimming cut 1 base from V and 1 base from J; bases unmatched to any gene: 3. From germline, CDR1 is SGHTA and CDR2 FQGNSA. CDR3 length: 17 amino acids. Here the CDR3 DNA reads TGTGCCAGCAGCTTAGTAGCGGGAGGATTGAACACCGGGGAGCTGTTTTTT. This sequence encodes CASSLVAGGLNTGELFF.

The V and J genes are TRBV29-1 and TRBJ2-1, with TRBD2 matching 9 bases. The CDR3 length is 15 residues. CDR1 is SQVTM, CDR2 ANQGSEA, per germline. With 4 bases clipped from V and 4 bases from J, the junction kept 8 bases outside the gene matches. The CDR3 is CSVAPQRGVYNEQFF. The DNA of the CDR3 is TGCAGCGTTGCCCCCCAGCGGGGGGTTTACAATGAGCAGTTCTTC.

CDR3: CASSPPVGYTSTDTQYF. The CDR3 bases are TGTGCCAGCAGTCCCCCGGTGGGCTATACTAGCACAGATACGCAGTATTTT. The chain joins TRBV28 to TRBJ2-3, with unresolved D. The CDR3 spans 17 residues. Germline V gene lookup returns CDR1 MDHEN and CDR2 SYDVKM. The V gene lost 5 bases and the J gene lost 0 bases, with 18 bases spanning the gap.

CDR3 coding DNA: TGTGCCTGGAGTCTGGGGAAGACCTTCTACGAGCAGTACTTC. This translates into CAWSLGKTFYEQYF. The genes are TRBV30 and TRBJ2-7; no definite D call. With 2 bases removed from V and 3 bases from J, the gap between germline ends came to 14 bases. CDR3 size: 14 residues. Germline CDR1 is GTSNPN and CDR2 is SVGIG (reference sequence).

The chain combines TRBV7-9 with TRBJ2-3; 10 nucleotides agree with TRBD2. CDR1 is SEHNR, CDR2 FQNEAQ, per germline (reference sequence). V was pared by 5 bases and J by 0 bases, with 5 bases of the junction left unmatched. CDR3 length equals 16 residues. The CDR3: CASSLGLAASTDTQYF. For the CDR3, the DNA is TGTGCCAGCAGCCTAGGACTAGCGGCTAGCACAGATACGCAGTATTTT.

The V gene is TRBV7-9, the J gene TRBJ2-1; D assignment may be TRBD1 or TRBD2 (5 bases each). CDR3 size: 18 residues. Looked up from germline, CDR1 is SEHNR and CDR2 is FQNEAQ (reference sequence). V was clipped by 5 bases and J by 4 bases, with 24 bases between them. CDR3 coding DNA: TGTGCCAGCAGCCGAAAAGGGGACGGATTCAGTGATTACAATGAGCAGTTCTTC. Its protein product is CASSRKGDGFSDYNEQFF.

The chain recombines TRBV6-1 with TRBJ1-4; D remains unclear. CDR1 MNHNS and CDR2 SASEGT come from the germline V gene. The CDR3 is made up of 17 amino acids. Deletions cut 4 bases from V and 0 bases from J, with 15 bases between. As DNA, the CDR3 is TGTGCCAGCAGTGCAGTTGAGGAGGTAGCAACTAATGAAAAACTGTTTTTT. Its translation is CASSAVEEVATNEKLFF.

This clone appeared a single time. V gene TRBV18 combines with J gene TRBJ1-6; possibly TRBD1 for D (6 bases). CDR1 is KGHSH, CDR2 LQKENI, per germline. CDR3 length equals 17 residues. V shed 2 bases and J shed 6 bases, with 17 bases lying between them. CDR3 loop: CASSPVWRGASNSPLHF. The CDR3 bases are TGTGCCAGCTCACCAGTATGGAGGGGGGCCAGTAATTCACCCCTCCACTTT.

J is TRBJ2-5 and V is TRBV6-5, with TRBD2 identical over 9 bases. CDR1 MNHEY and CDR2 SVGAGI come from the germline V gene. The length of the CDR3 is 16 residues. V lost 2 bases to trimming and J lost 3 bases; unmatched junction nucleotides: 7. The CDR3 nucleotides are TGTGCCAGCAGTTACCTTGGTCTAGCGGGAAAAGAGACCCAGTACTTC. The encoded protein is CASSYLGLAGKETQYF.

In DNA, the CDR3 is TGTGCCAGCCATGCCCAAGGGGGCGGAAACATTCAGTACTTC. Its translation is CASHAQGGGNIQYF. This sequence joins TRBV28 and TRBJ2-4; TRBD1 aligns across 7 bases. Germline assignment: CDR1 MDHEN and CDR2 SYDVKM. Trimming at V came to 8 bases and at J to 6 bases, leaving 10 bases not matched to a gene. The CDR3 has 14 residues.

The chain carries TRBV28 and TRBJ1-6; possibly TRBD1 for D (6 bases). Germline lookup yields CDR1 MDHEN and CDR2 SYDVKM. CDR3 length: 14 amino acids. V lost 5 bases, J lost 7 bases, and 12 bases lay in between. The CDR3 protein is CASSQQGRNSPLHF. The CDR3 DNA reads as TGTGCCAGCAGTCAACAGGGCAGGAATTCACCCCTCCACTTT.

The count of this clone is one. The V and J genes are TRBV5-1 and TRBJ2-3, with D hard to call. The CDR3 has 14 residues. Germline loops: CDR1 SGHRS, CDR2 YFSETQ. V lost 1 base to trimming and J lost 2 bases, with 8 bases between them. CDR3 protein: CASSLRAATDTQYF. The CDR3 coding sequence is TGCGCCAGCAGCTTGAGGGCAGCCACAGATACGCAGTATTTT.